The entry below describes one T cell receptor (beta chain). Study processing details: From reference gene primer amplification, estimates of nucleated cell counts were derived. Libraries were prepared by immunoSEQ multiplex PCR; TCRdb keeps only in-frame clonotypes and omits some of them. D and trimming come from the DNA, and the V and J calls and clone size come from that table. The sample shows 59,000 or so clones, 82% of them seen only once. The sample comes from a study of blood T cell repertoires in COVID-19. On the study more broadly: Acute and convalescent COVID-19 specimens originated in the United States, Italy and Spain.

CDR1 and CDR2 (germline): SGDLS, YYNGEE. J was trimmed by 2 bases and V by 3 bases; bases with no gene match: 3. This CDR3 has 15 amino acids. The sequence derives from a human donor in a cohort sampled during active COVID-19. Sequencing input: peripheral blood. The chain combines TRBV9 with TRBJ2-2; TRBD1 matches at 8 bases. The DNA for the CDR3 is TGTGCCAGCAGCGAGACAGGGGCAAACACCGGGGAGCTGTTTTTT. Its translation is CASSETGANTGELFF. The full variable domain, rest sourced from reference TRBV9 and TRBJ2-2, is DSGVTQTPKHLITATGQRVTLRCSPRSGDLSVYWYQQSLDQGLQFLIQYYNGEERAKGNILERFSAQQFPDLHSELNLSSLELGDSALYFCASSETGANTGELFFGEGSRLTVL.